One and the same sample provided the 22 T cell receptor beta chains below, sequenced in a study of blood T cell repertoires in COVID-19. TCRdb keeps only in-frame clones here, not all; method: immunoSEQ multiplex PCR. The sample carries 60,000 to 70,000 clones, roughly 87% recorded once. The sample taken for sequencing was peripheral blood. The receptors derive from a man older than 75 with acute or convalescent COVID-19.

The chain uses TRBV5-6 and TRBJ2-1; 11 nucleotides line up with TRBD2. In germline, CDR1 is SGHDT, CDR2 YYEEEE. Trimming cost V 4 bases and J 0 bases; bases outside gene matches: 12. There are 19 residues in the CDR3. The CDR3 sequence is CASSHTWGLAAFSYNEQFF. CDR3 nucleotide sequence: TGTGCCAGCAGCCATACCTGGGGACTAGCGGCATTCTCCTACAATGAGCAGTTCTTC.

V is TRBV5-5 and J is TRBJ2-6; the match to TRBD1 covers 10 bases. This CDR3 region has 17 residues. The germline V gene has CDR1 SGHKS and CDR2 YYEKEE (reference sequence). V shed 7 bases and J 2 bases; nucleotides not matched to a gene: 9. In nucleotides, the CDR3 is TGTGCCAGCGGGTCGGGACAGGGGAGAACTGGGGCCAACGTCCTGACTTTC. As protein: CASGSGQGRTGANVLTF.

The genes are TRBV7-2 and TRBJ2-2, with 9 bases aligning to TRBD1. V was pared by 5 bases and J by 3 bases, with 7 bases of the junction left unmatched. Germline V CDR1 and CDR2: SGHTA, FQGNSA. The CDR3 has 16 amino acids. Written as DNA, the CDR3 is TGTGCCAGCAGCACCGGACAGGGGAGGTACACCGGGGAGCTGTTTTTT. Amino acid sequence: CASSTGQGRYTGELFF.

The chain's CDR3 is CASAANTNTGELFF. DNA of the CDR3: TGTGCCAGCGCGGCAAATACTAACACCGGGGAGCTGTTTTTT. V usage is TRBV6-5 and J usage is TRBJ2-2; D gene ambiguous. V lost 8 bases and J 2 bases, leaving 12 bases between the germline ends. Germline V lookup: CDR1 MNHEY, CDR2 SVGAGI. This CDR3 comprises 14 residues.

The chain joins TRBV18 to TRBJ1-5; the match to TRBD1 covers 7 bases. Looked up from germline, CDR1 is KGHSH and CDR2 is LQKENI. V shed 6 bases and J 2 bases; nucleotides not matched to a gene: 7. The CDR3 loop spans 15 amino acids. CDR3 sequence: CASSPGQARNQPQHF. The CDR3 coding sequence is TGTGCCAGCTCCCCCGGACAGGCGCGCAATCAGCCCCAGCATTTT.

V usage is TRBV4-3 and J usage is TRBJ1-5, with TRBD1 matching 7 bases. The CDR3 totals 15 residues. The ends lost 0 bases at V and 7 bases at J; junction bases unmatched: 6. Looked up from germline, CDR1 is LGHNA and CDR2 is YSLEER. The CDR3 sequence: CASSQERGRGQPQHF. The CDR3 region has the DNA TGCGCCAGCAGCCAAGAGAGGGGGCGCGGACAGCCCCAGCATTTT.

The genes are TRBV28 and TRBJ2-4; no clear D gene. CDR1 and CDR2 from the germline V gene are MDHEN and SYDVKM. V shed 5 bases and J shed 5 bases, with 10 bases lying between them. The CDR3 runs 13 residues. The CDR3 sequence: CASSLAGQNIQYF. The CDR3 DNA sequence: TGTGCCAGCAGTCTTGCAGGTCAAAACATTCAGTACTTC.

The J gene is TRBJ2-7, the V gene TRBV11-2, with D possibly being TRBD2 (6 bases). V was pared by 6 bases and J by 2 bases, with 14 bases between. Germline V gene sequence: CDR1 SGHAT, CDR2 FQNNGV. The CDR3 length is 14 residues. In DNA, the CDR3 is TGTGCCAGCAGGTACTTAGCGGCACCCTACGAGCAGTACTTC. This codes for CASRYLAAPYEQYF.

J is TRBJ2-5 and V is TRBV6-2 or TRBV6-3, with TRBD1 matching 8 bases. V lost 5 bases and J lost 5; bases outside the gene matches: 7. The CDR3 runs 14 residues. The germline V gene has CDR1 MNHEY and CDR2 SVGEGT. CDR3 sequence reads: CASSRDRPSETQYF. The CDR3, as DNA: TGTGCCAGCAGTAGGGACAGGCCCTCCGAGACCCAGTACTTC.

The V call is TRBV7-2, the J call TRBJ2-3; no reliable D call. Germline V lookup: CDR1 SGHTA, CDR2 FQGNSA. V lost 0 bases and J lost 8, with 9 bases in between. The CDR3 spans 13 residues. The CDR3 DNA reads TGTGCCAGCAGCTTAGCCCACCCTAGTACGCAGTATTTT. Translating gives CASSLAHPSTQYF.

This clone showed up just once. This rearrangement joins TRBV6-5 to TRBJ1-1, with D perhaps matching TRBD1 (6 bases). The length of the CDR3 is 14 residues. Germline V lookup: CDR1 MNHEY, CDR2 SVGAGI. Trimming pared 10 bases from V and 2 bases from J, leaving 17 bases between. The CDR3 DNA sequence: TGTGCCACCCTACTAACAGGGAGTAACACTGAAGCTTTCTTT. Translated, it gives CATLLTGSNTEAFF.

V usage is TRBV5-1 and J usage is TRBJ1-6; no clear D. The V end was cut by 4 bases, the J end by 4 bases, with 12 bases between. The CDR3 runs 15 residues. Per germline, CDR1 SGHRS and CDR2 YFSETQ. CDR3 sequence: CASSPDGVYNSPLHF. CDR3 nucleotides: TGCGCCAGCAGCCCGGACGGGGTTTATAATTCACCCCTCCACTTT.

This sequence joins TRBV5-4 and TRBJ2-5, with TRBD2 identical over 8 bases. The CDR3 consists of 16 residues. J was trimmed by 4 bases and V by 3 bases; bases with no gene match: 11. Germline CDR1 is SGHNT and CDR2 is YYREEE (reference sequence). CDR3 DNA sequence: TGTGCCAGCAGCTCCCGACTAGCGAGCGTCGCAGAGACCCAGTACTTC. Its protein is CASSSRLASVAETQYF.

The chain recombines TRBV19 with TRBJ1-2, with 7 bases aligning to TRBD1. The junction had 8 bases not matched to a gene; V was cut back by 7 bases and J by 3 bases. CDR1 is LNHDA and CDR2 is SQIVND in the germline V gene (reference sequence). The CDR3 contains 14 residues. The CDR3: CASISTGTDYGYTF. The CDR3 DNA is TGTGCCAGTATTTCGACCGGGACAGACTATGGCTACACCTTC.

CDR3 loop: CASSQGGPVMNTEAFF. As DNA, the CDR3 is TGCGCCAGCAGCCAAGGAGGCCCGGTGATGAACACTGAAGCTTTCTTT. The V gene is TRBV4-1, the J gene TRBJ1-1; D is undetermined. The germline gives CDR1 MGHRA, CDR2 YSYEKL. This CDR3 region has 16 residues. The V and J ends lost 1 base and 0 bases respectively, with 12 bases between them.

This clone was counted a few times. The V call is TRBV10-1, the J call TRBJ2-1; the D gene is possibly TRBD2 (5 bases). V lost 2 bases to trimming and J lost 8 bases, with 10 bases between them. The CDR3 loop spans 13 amino acids. The germline CDR1 and CDR2 sequences are WNHNN and SYGVQD (reference sequence). The CDR3 DNA reads TGCGCCAGCAGTGAGAACATCGGGGATGAGCAGTTCTTC. It encodes CASSENIGDEQFF.

The sample holds a few counts of this clone. The chain links TRBV12-3 or TRBV12-4 to TRBJ1-5; D ambiguous. The CDR3 length is 13 residues. V gave up 2 bases and J gave up 4 bases, with 6 bases separating them. CDR3 in DNA: TGTGCCAGCAGTTTAAGGGAGAATCAGCCCCAGCATTTT. This translates into CASSLRENQPQHF.

The V and J genes are TRBV12-5 and TRBJ1-2; D is perhaps TRBD1 (6 bases). The CDR3 runs 11 residues. CDR1 LGHNT and CDR2 FRNRAP come from the germline V gene. Between the trimmed V and J ends, which lost 5 bases and 7 bases, there was a span of 8 bases. CDR3 nucleotides: TGTGCTAGTGGTACAGGGTTTGGCTACACCTTC. Translating gives CASGTGFGYTF.

The chain is built from TRBV9 and TRBJ1-3, with D hard to call. This CDR3 spans 15 amino acids. Trimming left V 4 bases short and J 0 bases short, with 11 bases between. CDR1 is SGDLS, CDR2 YYNGEE, per germline. The chain's CDR3 is CASSPRGFSGNTIYF. In DNA, the CDR3 is TGTGCCAGCAGCCCTCGGGGATTCTCTGGAAACACCATATATTTT.

This clone was detected only a few times. The rearrangement joins TRBV25-1 to TRBJ1-1; tentatively, D is TRBD1 (5 bases). Looked up from germline, CDR1 is MGHDK and CDR2 is SYGVNS. CDR3 length: 12 amino acids. The V gene lost 3 bases and the J gene lost 6 bases, with 8 bases spanning the gap. In nucleotides, the CDR3 is TGTGCCAGCAGTGACCCGACAGCTGAAGCTTTCTTT. This gives the protein CASSDPTAEAFF.

V gene TRBV29-1 combines with J gene TRBJ1-2; D remains ambiguous. V dropped 5 bases and J dropped 5 bases, with 12 bases sitting between them. CDR1 is SQVTM, CDR2 ANQGSEA, per germline. There are 12 residues in the CDR3. The CDR3 sequence is CSVRITVYGYTF. DNA of the CDR3: TGCAGCGTTCGAATAACTGTGTATGGCTACACCTTC.

The rearrangement links TRBV30 to TRBJ2-6; 13 bases line up with TRBD2. Trimming cost V 5 bases and J 3 bases; bases outside gene matches: 4. Germline assignment: CDR1 GTSNPN and CDR2 SVGIG (reference sequence). CDR3 size: 16 residues. The CDR3 sequence: CAWGGLAGVGANVLTF. Here the CDR3 DNA reads TGTGCCTGGGGCGGACTAGCGGGAGTTGGGGCCAACGTCCTGACTTTC.